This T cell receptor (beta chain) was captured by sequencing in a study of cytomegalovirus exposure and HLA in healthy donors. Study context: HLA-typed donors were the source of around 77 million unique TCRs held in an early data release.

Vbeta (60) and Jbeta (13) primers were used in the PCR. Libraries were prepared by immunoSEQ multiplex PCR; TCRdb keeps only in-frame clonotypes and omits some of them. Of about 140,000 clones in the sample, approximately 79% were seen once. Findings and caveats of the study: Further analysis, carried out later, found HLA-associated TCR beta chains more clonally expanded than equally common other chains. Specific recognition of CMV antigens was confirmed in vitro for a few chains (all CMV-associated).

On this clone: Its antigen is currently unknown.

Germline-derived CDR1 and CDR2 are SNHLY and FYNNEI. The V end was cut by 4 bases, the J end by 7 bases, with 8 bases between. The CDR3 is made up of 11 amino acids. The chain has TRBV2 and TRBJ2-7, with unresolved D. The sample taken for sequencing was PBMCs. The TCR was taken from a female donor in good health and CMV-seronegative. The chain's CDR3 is CASSVQAEQYF. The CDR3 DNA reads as TGTGCCAGCAGTGTGCAGGCGGAGCAGTACTTC.